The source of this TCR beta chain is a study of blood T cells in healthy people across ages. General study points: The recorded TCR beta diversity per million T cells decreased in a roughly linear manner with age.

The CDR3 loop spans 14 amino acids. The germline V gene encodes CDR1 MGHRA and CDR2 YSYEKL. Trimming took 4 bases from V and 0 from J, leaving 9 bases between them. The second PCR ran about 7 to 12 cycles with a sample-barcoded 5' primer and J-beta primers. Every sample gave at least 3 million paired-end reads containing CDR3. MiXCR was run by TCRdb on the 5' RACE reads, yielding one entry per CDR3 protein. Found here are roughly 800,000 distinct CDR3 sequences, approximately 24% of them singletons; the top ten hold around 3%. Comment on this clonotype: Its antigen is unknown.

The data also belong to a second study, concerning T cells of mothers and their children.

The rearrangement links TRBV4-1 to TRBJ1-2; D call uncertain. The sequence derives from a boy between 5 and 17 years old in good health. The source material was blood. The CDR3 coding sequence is TGCGCCAGCAGCCCTGAGTGGGCTAACTATGGCTACACCTTC. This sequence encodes CASSPEWANYGYTF.